This TCR beta chain was retrieved from a study of sequential checkpoint blockade in melanoma (dated by TCRdb to 2018 to 2020). Some background on the complete study: Patients were assigned by 1:1 randomization to either first-line nivolumab followed by ipilimumab (arm A) or ipilimumab followed by nivolumab (arm B). Maintenance nivolumab was given following each of the two trial sequences.

Results and caveats for the whole study, not just this receptor: The response-prediction model combining TCR metrics and mutation burden needs validation in larger, independent patient cohorts.

According to the germline V gene, CDR1 reads SGDLS and CDR2 reads YYNGEE. Including the terminal cysteine and phenylalanine, the CDR3 comprises 15 residues. Only CDR3 DNA remains: 45 bases, in frame from the first base. Relative to germline, V is missing 3 bases and J is missing 6 bases, with 6 bases of the junction outside any gene match. TCRbeta CDR3 regions were immunosequenced from genomic DNA with the immunoSEQ Assay. Before high-throughput sequencing, the genomic DNA was amplified using bias-controlled multiplex PCR. The authors' analysis ran thus. To quantify the absolute abundance of each unique TCRbeta CDR3 region, the sequences were collapsed and filtered. Clonality, defined as 1 minus Pielou's evenness, was calculated using only productive rearrangements. Clones with significantly greater frequencies in on-treatment versus baseline samples were identified using a previously published method. As stored in TCRdb, this immuneACCESS dataset retains in-frame rearrangements with V and J assigned. A fraction of the clones does not appear; measured against another copy, unresolved V genes explain less than half of the discrepancy, and the remainder lacks a known reason. That table supplies the V and J calls and clone size; D and trimming were determined from the DNA. The sample table records 19,000 or so clones; 60% to 80% of these occur just once. The ten top clones hold approximately 20% of the sample.

The treatment or condition label on this specimen signifies: randomized to nivolumab then ipilimumab (arm A) or the reverse (arm B). No trial patient had received prior DNA-damaging chemotherapy. Thawed PBMCs were sorted on a FACS Aria II flow cytometer to isolate live CD3+CD8+ cells negative for CD19 and CD56. Samples were obtained from patients with melanoma enrolled in CheckMate 064, a randomized, open-label phase II trial of sequential checkpoint blockade. Peripheral blood mononuclear cells were collected by leukapheresis, purified with Ficoll-Paque, and frozen in human serum with approximately 10% DMSO. Immediately after sorting, the purity of the sorted blood CD3+CD8+ cells was confirmed to be >95%, and DNA was then extracted. As regards this clone: Its binding antigen is unknown. The input lacks base qualities; no much larger clone sits a single base away.

The sequences come from CD8+ T cells sorted from blood (inferred from file names), collected from a patient given nivolumab and ipilimumab in sequence. The rearrangement combines TRBV9 with TRBJ1-2; 12 of the junction bases match TRBD1. The sequence was obtained from a human donor with melanoma. The DNA sequence is given as TGTGCCAGCAGCGCACCGGGACAGGGGGCGGATGGCTACACCTTC. It translates as CASSAPGQGADGYTF.